The TCR beta chain under discussion was sequenced for a study of CD8 T cells in ankylosing spondylitis. General study points: Relatively scarce in peripheral blood, disease-linked clones were CD8+. Several highly homologous variants formed a TCR beta motif that appeared characteristic of ankylosing spondylitis blood. Within matched ankylosing spondylitis synovial fluid, disease-linked clones were reportedly significantly enriched.

On this clonotype itself: Antigen: not known.

A quantitative 5'-RACE method, one with molecular barcodes, was used to make TCR beta libraries. TCRdb called the 5' RACE reads again in MiXCR, with one record for every CDR3 protein. The table lists 750,000 to 850,000 distinct CDR3 sequences, approximately 12% of them singletons, with about 0.5% in the top ten. This sequence was found in a male donor with ankylosing spondylitis. The sequencing input was blood, either unsorted or a sorted T cell fraction (not recorded which).

The CDR3 region has the DNA TGTGCCGTTAAGGAGAGCACAGATACGCAGTATTTT. Translated, it gives CAVKESTDTQYF. The genes are TRBV10-3 and TRBJ2-3; D is uncertain. Germline CDR1 ENHRY, CDR2 SYGVKD. The CDR3 loop spans 12 amino acids. V was cut by 11 bases and J by 0 bases, with 9 bases left in between.